A selection of T cell receptor beta chains follows, all from one sample in a study of blood T cells in healthy people across ages. From the 5' RACE reads, TCRdb called clonotypes with MiXCR, one entry per CDR3 protein. The sample records approximately 760,000 distinct CDR3 sequences, roughly 25% being singletons. This sample also appeared in a second study, on T cells of mothers and their children.

The sequenced sample was blood. The receptors here all came from a boy aged 5-17 years in good health. Each CDR3 is given with its conserved first and last residue. The order of the fields is CDR3 length, J gene, V gene, D gene, clone size, CDR3 protein, CDR3 DNA. D genes are given only for firm matches. Not every row has a clone size; where given, it reads once, few, many or a size class.

length: 15; J: TRBJ2-1; V: TRBV20-1; D: -; size: few; CDR3: CSARAGQSSYNEQFF; DNA: TGCAGTGCTAGAGCGGGGCAAAGCTCCTACAATGAGCAGTTCTTC
length: 15; J: TRBJ2-5; V: TRBV15; D: TRBD1; size: few; CDR3: CATSSDRGMRETQYF; DNA: TGTGCCACCAGCAGCGACAGGGGGATGCGAGAGACCCAGTACTTC
length: 15; J: TRBJ2-3; V: TRBV7-3; D: -; size: few; CDR3: CASSFGVSGTDTQYF; DNA: TGTGCCAGCAGCTTCGGTGTTAGCGGCACAGATACGCAGTATTTT
length: 16; J: TRBJ2-5; V: TRBV6-2/TRBV6-3; D: TRBD2; size: -; CDR3: CASRKGLAGSQETQYF; DNA: TGTGCCAGCAGGAAGGGACTAGCGGGGTCCCAAGAGACCCAGTACTTC
length: 14; J: TRBJ2-2; V: TRBV4-3; D: -; size: -; CDR3: CASSPLATTGELFF; DNA: TGCGCCAGCAGCCCTCTAGCGACCACCGGGGAGCTGTTTTTT
length: 16; J: TRBJ1-6; V: TRBV7-3; D: -; size: -; CDR3: CASSLKGSSYNSPLHF; DNA: TGTGCCAGCAGCTTAAAAGGTTCCTCCTATAATTCACCCCTCCACTTT
length: 16; J: TRBJ2-5; V: TRBV28; D: -; size: few; CDR3: CASSTHRVGGQETQYF; DNA: TGTGCCAGCAGTACCCACAGGGTCGGAGGGCAAGAGACCCAGTACTTC
length: 15; J: TRBJ2-5; V: TRBV5-8; D: -; size: few; CDR3: CANSLNRGNQETQYF; DNA: TGTGCCAACAGCTTGAATCGCGGGAACCAAGAGACCCAGTACTTC
length: 15; J: TRBJ1-2; V: TRBV4-3; D: -; size: few; CDR3: CASSLNRDGSDGYTF; DNA: TGCGCCAGCAGCCTAAACCGGGACGGGAGCGATGGCTACACCTTC
length: 15; J: TRBJ1-1; V: TRBV4-2; D: TRBD1; size: -; CDR3: CASSQEQGAMTQAFF; DNA: TGTGCCAGCAGCCAGGAACAGGGGGCCATGACACAAGCTTTCTTT
length: 16; J: TRBJ2-1; V: TRBV6-5; D: TRBD2; size: -; CDR3: CASSYGLAGVGNEQFF; DNA: TGTGCCAGCAGTTACGGACTAGCGGGAGTGGGCAATGAGCAGTTCTTC
length: 13; J: TRBJ1-5; V: TRBV24-1; D: -; size: -; CDR3: CATRGGPGQPQHF; DNA: TGTGCCACCCGGGGGGGGCCCGGGCAGCCCCAGCATTTT
length: 16; J: TRBJ1-2; V: TRBV27; D: -; size: few; CDR3: CASSLDGTNHNYGYTF; DNA: TGTGCCAGCAGTTTAGATGGGACAAACCACAACTATGGCTACACCTTC
length: 15; J: TRBJ1-4; V: TRBV9; D: TRBD1; size: -; CDR3: CASSLGQGAPRKLFF; DNA: TGTGCCAGCAGCTTAGGACAGGGGGCTCCCAGAAAACTGTTTTTT
length: 13; J: TRBJ2-7; V: TRBV5-1; D: -; size: few; CDR3: CASTDTNSYEQYF; DNA: TGCGCCAGCACCGACACGAATTCCTACGAGCAGTACTTC
length: 14; J: TRBJ2-5; V: TRBV6-1; D: -; size: few; CDR3: CASSDPPMEETQYF; DNA: TGTGCCAGCAGTGACCCCCCCATGGAAGAGACCCAGTACTTC
length: 17; J: TRBJ2-7; V: TRBV3-1; D: TRBD2; size: -; CDR3: CASSQDRGRGYSYEQYF; DNA: TGTGCCAGCAGCCAAGATCGAGGGCGGGGGTACTCCTACGAGCAGTACTTC
length: 11; J: TRBJ2-5; V: TRBV6-5; D: -; size: -; CDR3: CASSYIGREYF; DNA: TGTGCCAGCAGTTACATAGGGCGGGAGTACTTC
length: 14; J: TRBJ2-5; V: TRBV5-1; D: -; size: few; CDR3: CASSLASGTSEWYF; DNA: TGCGCCAGCAGCTTGGCCAGTGGTACTTCGGAGTGGTACTTC
length: 16; J: TRBJ2-1; V: TRBV5-1; D: TRBD1; size: -; CDR3: CASSSGQGSGYNEQFF; DNA: TGCGCCAGCAGCTCCGGACAGGGTTCCGGATACAATGAGCAGTTCTTC
length: 14; J: TRBJ1-2; V: TRBV2; D: -; size: -; CDR3: CASSADSWKGGYTF; DNA: TGTGCCAGCAGTGCCGACAGCTGGAAAGGGGGCTACACCTTC
length: 13; J: TRBJ1-2; V: TRBV7-9; D: -; size: -; CDR3: CASSLDLDEGYTF; DNA: TGTGCCAGCAGCTTAGATTTGGATGAGGGCTACACCTTC
length: 16; J: TRBJ2-2; V: TRBV6-2/TRBV6-3; D: -; size: -; CDR3: CASTIYWGPNTGELFF; DNA: TGTGCCAGCACCATTTATTGGGGGCCGAACACCGGGGAGCTGTTTTTT
length: 13; J: TRBJ2-3; V: TRBV20-1; D: TRBD2; size: few; CDR3: CSARRGSADTQYF; DNA: TGCAGCGCCCGGCGCGGGAGTGCAGATACGCAGTATTTT
length: 16; J: TRBJ2-5; V: TRBV4-1; D: TRBD2; size: -; CDR3: CASRGRGSGREETQYF; DNA: TGCGCCAGCAGAGGGCGTGGTAGCGGGAGGGAAGAGACCCAGTACTTC
length: 14; J: TRBJ2-3; V: TRBV6-2/TRBV6-3; D: -; size: -; CDR3: CASSRGDGTDTQYF; DNA: TGTGCCAGCAGCAGAGGGGACGGAACAGATACGCAGTATTTT
length: 13; J: TRBJ1-3; V: TRBV7-3; D: -; size: few; CDR3: CASSRGHGNTIYF; DNA: TGTGCCAGCAGCCGAGGCCATGGAAACACCATATATTTT
length: 13; J: TRBJ2-1; V: TRBV29-1; D: TRBD1; size: few; CDR3: CSVPGQAIDEQFF; DNA: TGCAGCGTCCCGGGACAGGCCATCGATGAGCAGTTCTTC
length: 16; J: TRBJ2-1; V: TRBV3-1; D: TRBD2; size: -; CDR3: CASSPPDGGAYNEQFF; DNA: TGTGCCAGCAGCCCCCCGGACGGGGGGGCGTACAATGAGCAGTTCTTC
length: 16; J: TRBJ2-3; V: TRBV3-1; D: -; size: -; CDR3: CASSQVLAEPTDTQYF; DNA: TGTGCCAGCAGCCAAGTCCTAGCCGAACCCACAGATACGCAGTATTTT
length: 15; J: TRBJ2-4; V: TRBV10-3; D: -; size: -; CDR3: CAISEARDAKNIQYF; DNA: TGTGCCATCAGTGAGGCCAGGGACGCCAAAAACATTCAGTACTTC
length: 16; J: TRBJ2-5; V: TRBV6-1; D: TRBD2; size: few; CDR3: CASSRRGLAGSETQYF; DNA: TGTGCCAGCAGTCGAAGAGGACTAGCGGGGTCAGAGACCCAGTACTTC
length: 16; J: TRBJ2-1; V: TRBV24-1; D: TRBD1; size: few; CDR3: CATSEGQGSPYNEQFF; DNA: TGTGCCACCAGTGAGGGACAGGGCTCACCCTACAATGAGCAGTTCTTC
length: 16; J: TRBJ1-2; V: TRBV10-3; D: TRBD1; size: few; CDR3: CAISDPDRGFFHGYTF; DNA: TGTGCCATCAGTGATCCGGACAGGGGGTTTTTCCATGGCTACACCTTC
length: 15; J: TRBJ2-7; V: TRBV2; D: TRBD1; size: -; CDR3: CASSELGGQGREQYF; DNA: TGTGCCAGCAGTGAGTTAGGAGGACAGGGGCGCGAGCAGTACTTC
length: 17; J: TRBJ1-1; V: TRBV10-3; D: -; size: -; CDR3: CAISGVGRILMNTEAFF; DNA: TGTGCCATCAGTGGAGTGGGGAGGATACTCATGAACACTGAAGCTTTCTTT
length: 15; J: TRBJ2-5; V: TRBV2; D: -; size: -; CDR3: CASSVNSGFQETQYF; DNA: TGTGCCAGCAGTGTAAACTCCGGGTTTCAAGAGACCCAGTACTTC
length: 20; J: TRBJ2-2; V: TRBV11-2; D: TRBD1; size: few; CDR3: CASSPFRDRGPLRNTGELFF; DNA: TGTGCCAGCAGCCCCTTCCGGGACAGGGGGCCCCTAAGGAACACCGGGGAGCTGTTTTTT
length: 16; J: TRBJ2-5; V: TRBV12-3/TRBV12-4; D: TRBD1; size: few; CDR3: CASSPRQGAREETQYF; DNA: TGTGCCAGCAGTCCGCGACAGGGGGCACGGGAAGAGACCCAGTACTTC
length: 13; J: TRBJ1-5; V: TRBV27; D: -; size: few; CDR3: CASSLVVNQPQHF; DNA: TGTGCCAGCAGTTTGGTTGTAAATCAGCCCCAGCATTTT
length: 14; J: TRBJ2-3; V: TRBV5-1; D: -; size: few; CDR3: CASSEGVPVDTQYF; DNA: TGCGCCAGCAGCGAGGGGGTGCCAGTAGATACGCAGTACTTT
length: 15; J: TRBJ2-5; V: TRBV28; D: TRBD1; size: -; CDR3: CASSTPGQGLKTQYF; DNA: TGTGCCAGCAGTACCCCGGGACAGGGTCTAAAGACCCAGTACTTC
length: 14; J: TRBJ2-7; V: TRBV28; D: -; size: few; CDR3: CASRDGTRNGEQYF; DNA: TGTGCCAGCAGAGACGGGACTCGCAACGGGGAGCAGTACTTC
length: 15; J: TRBJ1-1; V: TRBV19; D: TRBD1; size: -; CDR3: CASSNGQGGNTEAFF; DNA: TGTGCCAGTAGTAATGGACAGGGTGGGAACACTGAAGCTTTCTTT
length: 15; J: TRBJ1-1; V: TRBV7-2; D: -; size: -; CDR3: CASSLRDRTNTEAFF; DNA: TGTGCCAGCAGCTTAAGAGACAGGACGAACACTGAAGCTTTCTTT
length: 13; J: TRBJ2-5; V: TRBV29-1; D: TRBD2; size: -; CDR3: CSVVGGGEETQYF; DNA: TGCAGCGTTGTGGGGGGAGGGGAAGAGACCCAGTACTTC
length: 16; J: TRBJ2-1; V: TRBV4-2; D: TRBD2; size: many; CDR3: CASSQEGREAYNEQFF; DNA: TGTGCCAGCAGCCAAGAGGGACGGGAGGCTTACAATGAGCAGTTCTTC
length: 12; J: TRBJ1-1; V: TRBV12-5; D: -; size: once; CDR3: CASGRGLIQAFF; DNA: TGTGCTAGTGGTAGGGGACTGATTCAAGCTTTCTTT
length: 13; J: TRBJ2-5; V: TRBV12-3/TRBV12-4; D: -; size: -; CDR3: CASSFPPKETQYF; DNA: TGTGCCAGCAGTTTCCCTCCGAAAGAGACCCAGTACTTC
length: 15; J: TRBJ2-2; V: TRBV12-3/TRBV12-4; D: -; size: -; CDR3: CASSLQGRNTGELFF; DNA: TGTGCCAGCAGTTTACAGGGGCGGAACACCGGGGAGCTGTTTTTT
length: 12; J: TRBJ2-7; V: TRBV20-1; D: -; size: -; CDR3: CSASDKAYEQYF; DNA: TGCAGTGCCTCGGACAAGGCCTACGAGCAGTACTTC